This TCR beta chain emerged from a study of read filtering for tumor transcriptome and immune sequencing. As for the study in general: Per sample, TCR-region reads ranged about 4 to 10.27 million by IR-seq, about 85 to 1,400 by RNA-seq.

Findings and caveats of the study: About 80% of IR-seq clonotypes had a single read, yet these held about 3.5% of reads.

From about 400 ng of RNA, a library with molecular barcoded alpha/delta and beta/gamma adaptors was made. TCRdb reprocessed the reads with MiXCR, giving one entry per CDR3 protein. The sample lists more than 35,000 distinct CDR3 sequences, 12% to 15% occurring once. Notes on this clonotype: Its matching antigen is unknown.

The sample consisted of a population of CD138-negative cells sorted from bone marrow. This TCR was recovered from a donor at least 40 years old with multiple myeloma.

The chain's CDR3 is CASSPPIGLTEAFF. CDR3 DNA sequence: TGTGCCAGCAGCCCCCCGATCGGGCTAACTGAAGCTTTCTTT. The gene calls are TRBV7-2 and TRBJ1-1; no definite D call. Germline assignment: CDR1 SGHTA and CDR2 FQGNSA. This CDR3 is built from 14 residues. V lost 5 bases and J lost 5, with 15 bases in between.